A selection of T cell receptor beta chains follows, all from one sample in a study of blood T cell repertoires in COVID-19. Only in-frame clones appear in the TCRdb table, and some are missing; sequencing was by immunoSEQ multiplex PCR. The sample shows roughly 200,000 clones, about 85% of them seen only once. Sample: peripheral blood. The receptor source for this set is a woman aged 80 or over with acute or convalescent COVID-19. Each CDR3 is given with its conserved first and last residue. A D gene is named only where the DNA matches it firmly. Rows may omit the clone size; those that give it use once, few, many or a size class.

>TRBD2|TRBJ2-1|TRBV18|.
CASSPQGTGGWFEQFF
TGTGCCAGCTCACCACAGGGAACGGGAGGTTGGTTTGAGCAGTTCTTC
>.|TRBJ2-3|TRBV5-4|.
CASSLGPIRDTDTQYF
TGTGCCAGCAGCTTAGGTCCTATCAGGGACACAGATACGCAGTATTTT
>.|TRBJ2-7|TRBV7-2|once
CASSPGGALRGQYF
TGTGCCAGCAGCCCCGGCGGGGCCTTGAGGGGGCAGTACTTC
>.|TRBJ2-6|TRBV6-2/TRBV6-3|.
CASSSNSGANVLTF
TGTGCCAGCAGTTCCAACTCTGGGGCCAACGTCCTGACTTTC
>.|TRBJ1-1|TRBV24-1|.
CATRKGENTEAFF
TGTGCCACCAGAAAGGGAGAGAACACTGAAGCTTTCTTT
>TRBD1|TRBJ1-5|TRBV7-6|.
CASSLGPGTGVGQPQHF
TGTGCCAGCAGCTTAGGTCCGGGGACAGGGGTTGGTCAGCCCCAGCATTTT
>TRBD1|TRBJ2-5|TRBV12-3/TRBV12-4|.
CASSLTGAETQYF
TGTGCCAGCAGCCTGACAGGGGCAGAGACCCAGTACTTC
>.|TRBJ1-1|TRBV6-2/TRBV6-3|.
CASSGSAGGNTEAFF
TGTGCCAGCAGTGGGTCGGCAGGAGGAAACACTGAAGCTTTCTTT
>TRBD2|TRBJ2-1|TRBV10-3|few
CATLAGAYNEQFF
TGTGCCACGCTGGCGGGAGCTTACAATGAGCAGTTCTTC
>TRBD1|TRBJ2-7|TRBV27|few
CASSLFPDRVTYEQYF
TGTGCCAGCAGTTTATTCCCGGACAGGGTAACCTACGAGCAGTACTTC
>.|TRBJ2-2|TRBV7-6|.
CASSPVHSSNTGELFF
TGTGCCAGCAGCCCAGTCCACAGCTCGAACACCGGGGAGCTGTTTTTT
>TRBD1|TRBJ2-1|TRBV4-3|.
CASSQDWGTESHNEQFF
TGCGCCAGCAGCCAAGATTGGGGGACAGAATCCCACAATGAGCAGTTCTTC
>.|TRBJ2-7|TRBV9|few
CASSVGDSSYEQYF
TGTGCCAGCAGCGTAGGGGACTCCAGCTACGAGCAGTACTTC
>TRBD2|TRBJ2-3|TRBV11-3|.
CASSPVAGGITDTQYF
TGTGCCAGCAGCCCAGTAGCGGGAGGGATCACAGATACGCAGTATTTT
>TRBD2|TRBJ2-4|TRBV7-2|.
CASSLVAGEAIQYF
TGTGCCAGCAGCTTAGTGGCGGGAGAGGCCATTCAGTACTTC
>TRBD1|TRBJ1-2|TRBV7-9|.
CASSYGQGDGYTF
TGTGCCAGCAGTTATGGACAGGGTGATGGCTACACCTTC
>.|TRBJ1-1|TRBV2|.
CASSGTANTEAFF
TGTGCCAGCAGTGGAACAGCGAACACTGAAGCTTTCTTT
>TRBD1|TRBJ1-2|TRBV6-5|.
CASSYTTGGAYGYTF
TGTGCCAGCAGTTACACGACAGGGGGCGCCTATGGCTACACCTTC
>TRBD2|TRBJ2-7|TRBV7-2|.
CASTREVAGAQYEQYF
TGTGCCAGCACCCGTGAGGTAGCGGGGGCTCAATACGAGCAGTACTTC
>TRBD1|TRBJ1-2|TRBV10-2|.
CASSVEGAITNYGYTF
TGCGCCAGCAGTGTCGAGGGGGCGATCACTAACTATGGCTACACCTTC
>.|TRBJ2-1|TRBV27|.
CASSLDSYNEQFF
TGTGCCAGTAGCTTGGACTCCTACAATGAGCAGTTCTTC
>.|TRBJ2-3|TRBV29-1|.
CSVVFVGRGTDTQYF
TGCAGCGTTGTCTTTGTCGGGAGAGGGACAGATACGCAGTATTTT